This T cell receptor (beta chain) originates from a study of T cell repertoires in cytomegalovirus infection. As regards this clonotype: Its specificity is not known.

General observations from the study: Cumulative public TCR beta family frequency identified carriers of CMV plus the relevant HLA.

CDR1 is MNHEY and CDR2 is SMNVEV in the germline V gene (reference sequence). V was shortened by 4 bases and J by 12 bases, with 16 bases between the two germline ends. The CDR3 runs 12 residues. TCRdb recomputed calls from the reads with MiXCR, one row per CDR3 protein. The table includes about 340,000 distinct CDR3 sequences, 25% to 35% detected once. This TCR was sampled from a human donor in good health (CMV status not recorded). Some clones in this sample may be carry-over from other donors' samples. V is TRBV27 and J is TRBJ2-7; weak D call: TRBD1 (5 bases). The source material was cultured PBMCs, sampled from culture after CMV antigen stimulation. The DNA for the CDR3 is TGTGCCAGCAGTTCCCCAGGGCTAGGGGCGTACTTC. It is translated as CASSSPGLGAYF.